This T cell receptor (beta chain) appears in the sequencing data of a study of control samples from healthy donors and cancer patients. The V gene end was trimmed by 0 bases and the J gene end by 6 bases; junction bases not matched to a gene: 6. Per germline, CDR1 MNHEY and CDR2 SVGAGI. This CDR3 spans 15 amino acids. Some clones are missing from TCRdb's copy, which holds only in-frame ones; the method was immunoSEQ multiplex PCR. The data contain approximately 100,000 clones, 86% of them seen just once; the ten biggest clones take up more than 20%. The material sequenced was blood. This chain uses TRBV6-5 with TRBJ1-2; 8 bases are a match to TRBD1. This sequence originates from a man between 25 and 39 years old in good health. CDR3 protein: CASSYSMDREDGYTF. The CDR3 region has the DNA TGTGCCAGCAGTTACTCGATGGACAGGGAGGATGGCTACACCTTC.